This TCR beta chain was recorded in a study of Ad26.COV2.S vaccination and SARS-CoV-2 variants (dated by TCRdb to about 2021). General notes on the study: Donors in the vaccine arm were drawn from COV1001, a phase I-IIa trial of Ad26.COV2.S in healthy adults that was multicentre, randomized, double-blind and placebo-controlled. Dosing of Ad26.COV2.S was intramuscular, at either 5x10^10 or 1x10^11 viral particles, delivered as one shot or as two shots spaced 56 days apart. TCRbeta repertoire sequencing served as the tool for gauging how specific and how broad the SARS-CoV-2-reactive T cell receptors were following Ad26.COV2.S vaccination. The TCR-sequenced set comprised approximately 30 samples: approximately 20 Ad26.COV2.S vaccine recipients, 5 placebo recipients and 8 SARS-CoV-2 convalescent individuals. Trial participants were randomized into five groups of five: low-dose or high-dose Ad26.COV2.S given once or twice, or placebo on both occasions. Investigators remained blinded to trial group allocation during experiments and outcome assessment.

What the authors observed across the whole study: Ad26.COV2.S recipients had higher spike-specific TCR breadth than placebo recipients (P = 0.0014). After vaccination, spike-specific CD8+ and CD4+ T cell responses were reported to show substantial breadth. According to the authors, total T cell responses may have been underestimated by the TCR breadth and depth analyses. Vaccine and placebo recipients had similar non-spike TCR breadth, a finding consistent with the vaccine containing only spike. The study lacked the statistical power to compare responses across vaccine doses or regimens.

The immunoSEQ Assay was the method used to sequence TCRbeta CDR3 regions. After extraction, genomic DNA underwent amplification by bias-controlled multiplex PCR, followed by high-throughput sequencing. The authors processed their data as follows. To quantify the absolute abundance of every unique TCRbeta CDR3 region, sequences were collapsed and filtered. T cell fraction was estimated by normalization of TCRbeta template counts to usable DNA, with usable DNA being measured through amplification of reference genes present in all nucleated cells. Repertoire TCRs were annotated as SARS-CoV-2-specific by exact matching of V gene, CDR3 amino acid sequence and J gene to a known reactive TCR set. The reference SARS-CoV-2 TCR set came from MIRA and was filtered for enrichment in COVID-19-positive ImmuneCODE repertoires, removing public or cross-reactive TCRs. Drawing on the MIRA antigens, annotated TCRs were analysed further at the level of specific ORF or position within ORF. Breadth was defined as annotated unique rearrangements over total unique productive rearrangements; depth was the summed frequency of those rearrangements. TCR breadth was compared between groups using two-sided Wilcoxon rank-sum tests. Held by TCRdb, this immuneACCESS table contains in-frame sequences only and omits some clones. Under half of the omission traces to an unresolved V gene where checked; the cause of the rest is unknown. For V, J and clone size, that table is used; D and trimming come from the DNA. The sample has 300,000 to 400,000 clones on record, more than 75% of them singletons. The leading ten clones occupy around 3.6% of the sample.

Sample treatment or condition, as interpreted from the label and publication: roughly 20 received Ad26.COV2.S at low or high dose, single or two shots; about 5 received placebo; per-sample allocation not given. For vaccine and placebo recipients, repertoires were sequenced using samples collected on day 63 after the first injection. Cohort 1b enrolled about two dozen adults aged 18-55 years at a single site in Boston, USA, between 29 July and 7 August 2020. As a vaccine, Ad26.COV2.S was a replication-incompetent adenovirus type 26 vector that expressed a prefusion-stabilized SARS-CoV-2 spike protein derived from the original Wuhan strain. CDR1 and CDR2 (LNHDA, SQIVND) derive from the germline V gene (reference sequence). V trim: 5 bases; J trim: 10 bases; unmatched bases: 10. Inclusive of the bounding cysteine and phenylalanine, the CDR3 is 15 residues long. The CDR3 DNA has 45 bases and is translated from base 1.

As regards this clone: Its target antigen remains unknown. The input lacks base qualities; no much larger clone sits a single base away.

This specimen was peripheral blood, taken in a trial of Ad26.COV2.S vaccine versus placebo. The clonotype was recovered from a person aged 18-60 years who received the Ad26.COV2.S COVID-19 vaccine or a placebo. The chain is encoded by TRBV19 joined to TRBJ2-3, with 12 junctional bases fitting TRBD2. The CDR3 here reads CASSPSGGGLIAQYF. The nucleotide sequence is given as TGTGCCAGTAGTCCTAGCGGGGGGGGCCTCATTGCGCAGTATTTT.